This T cell receptor beta chain was obtained from a study of kidney transplant recipient with SARS-CoV-2 infection. TCRdb used MiXCR to reprocess the reads, holding one entry per CDR3 protein. The sample contains roughly 250,000 distinct CDR3 sequences, around 28% of which appear only once. J was trimmed by 8 bases and V by 5 bases; bases with no gene match: 7. Germline-derived CDR1 and CDR2 are MDHEN and SYDVKM. The CDR3 has 13 amino acids. This clonotype appeared a few times. This may be a read error, as it is one base from a much larger clone. The TCR originated in a male patient between 25 and 39 years old who had COVID-19 and was a kidney transplant recipient. The graft donor may account for some of the T cells. The rearrangement links TRBV28 to TRBJ2-7; 9 bases are a match to TRBD1. The specimen was a blood sample, collected at baseline and on day 111 from a kidney transplant recipient. The CDR3 DNA is TGTGCCAGCAGTCTGGGGACAGGGTTTAAGCAGTACTTC. Amino acids: CASSLGTGFKQYF.